This T cell receptor (beta chain) was recorded in a study of blood T cell repertoires in COVID-19. Study-level information: The United States, Italy and Spain were the sources of the acute and convalescent COVID-19 samples.

The V gene lost 0 bases and the J gene lost 7 bases, with 15 bases spanning the gap. The CDR3 totals 15 residues. CDR1 MNHEY and CDR2 SMNVEV come from the germline V gene (reference sequence). By frequency in the sample, this clone is medium-sized. Authors' data handling: Scientists estimated how many nucleated cells there were by amplifying reference gene primers. TCRdb's table, derived via immunoSEQ multiplex PCR, lists solely in-frame clones and lacks some. V and J calls and clone size follow that table, whereas D and trimming were derived from the DNA. The table has under 25,000 clones, 65% to 90% seen once.

Sequenced material: peripheral blood. This sequence joins TRBV27 and TRBJ1-2, with D possibly TRBD1 on 5 matching bases. This TCR derives from a woman older than 75 with acute or convalescent COVID-19. In DNA form, the CDR3 reads TGTGCCAGCAGTTTATCGTCCAGGGTTTTCGGTGGCTACACCTTC. This sequence encodes CASSLSSRVFGGYTF.